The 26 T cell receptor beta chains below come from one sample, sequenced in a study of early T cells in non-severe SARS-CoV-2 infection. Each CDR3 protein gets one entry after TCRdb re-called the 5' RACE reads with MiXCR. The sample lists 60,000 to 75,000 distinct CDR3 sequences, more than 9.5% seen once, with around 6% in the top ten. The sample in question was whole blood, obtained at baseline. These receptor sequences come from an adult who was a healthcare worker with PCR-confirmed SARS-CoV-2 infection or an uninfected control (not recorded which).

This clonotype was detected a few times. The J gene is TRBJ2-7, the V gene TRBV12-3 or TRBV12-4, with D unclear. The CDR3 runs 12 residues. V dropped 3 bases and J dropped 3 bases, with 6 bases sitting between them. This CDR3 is CASSFYFYEQYF. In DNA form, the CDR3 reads TGTGCCAGCAGTTTCTATTTCTACGAGCAGTACTTC.

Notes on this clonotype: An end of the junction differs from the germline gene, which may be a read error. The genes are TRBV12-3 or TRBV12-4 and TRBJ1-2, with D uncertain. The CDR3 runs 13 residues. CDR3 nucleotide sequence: TGTGCCAGCAGTTTATATGCTGACACAGTTGAGTTCTTC. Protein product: CASSLYADTVEFF.

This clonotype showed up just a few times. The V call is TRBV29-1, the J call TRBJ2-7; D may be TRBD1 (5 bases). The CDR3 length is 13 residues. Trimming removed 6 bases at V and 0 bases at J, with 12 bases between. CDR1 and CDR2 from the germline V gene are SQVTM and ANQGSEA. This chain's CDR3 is CSVHQDNSYEQYF. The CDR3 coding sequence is TGCAGCGTACACCAGGACAACTCCTACGAGCAGTACTTC.

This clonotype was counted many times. CDR3 sequence: CASGLANARHSARRVYF. Written as DNA, the CDR3 is TGTGCTAGTGGTTTGGCAAACGCCAGGCACAGTGCTCGGAGGGTGTACTTC. The chain uses TRBV12-5 and TRBJ2-7; D may be TRBD2 (6 bases). The CDR3 is 17 amino acids. The germline V gene encodes CDR1 LGHNT and CDR2 FRNRAP. V lost 1 base to trimming and J lost 12 bases, with 28 bases between them.

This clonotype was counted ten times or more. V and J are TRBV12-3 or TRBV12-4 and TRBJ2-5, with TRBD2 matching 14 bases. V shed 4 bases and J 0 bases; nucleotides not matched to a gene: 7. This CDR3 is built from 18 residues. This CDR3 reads CASSSTGLAGEYQETQYF. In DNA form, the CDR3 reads TGTGCCAGCAGTTCTACGGGACTAGCGGGGGAGTACCAAGAGACCCAGTACTTC.

In DNA, the CDR3 is TGTGCCAGCAGCTCTCCGGGACTAGCGGGACAAGAGACCCAGTACTTC. Protein: CASSSPGLAGQETQYF. The rearrangement uses TRBV7-2 and TRBJ2-5; 13 bases align to TRBD2. With V trimmed by 4 bases and J by 2 bases, 4 bases remained unmatched. The CDR3 is 16 residues long. Per germline, CDR1 SGHTA and CDR2 FQGNSA.

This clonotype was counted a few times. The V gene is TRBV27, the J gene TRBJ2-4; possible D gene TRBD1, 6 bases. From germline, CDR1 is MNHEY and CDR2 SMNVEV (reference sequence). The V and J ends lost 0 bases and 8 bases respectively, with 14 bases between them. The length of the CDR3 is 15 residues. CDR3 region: CASSLSMAGEYIQYF. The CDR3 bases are TGTGCCAGCAGTTTATCGATGGCAGGGGAGTACATTCAGTACTTC.

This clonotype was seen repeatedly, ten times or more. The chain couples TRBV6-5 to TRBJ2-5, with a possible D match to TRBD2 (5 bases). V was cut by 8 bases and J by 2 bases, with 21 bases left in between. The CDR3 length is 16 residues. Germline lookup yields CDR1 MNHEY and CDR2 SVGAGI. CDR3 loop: CASSGSSLRKQETQYF. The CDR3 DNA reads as TGTGCCAGCTCGGGGTCCTCCCTAAGAAAACAAGAGACCCAGTACTTC.

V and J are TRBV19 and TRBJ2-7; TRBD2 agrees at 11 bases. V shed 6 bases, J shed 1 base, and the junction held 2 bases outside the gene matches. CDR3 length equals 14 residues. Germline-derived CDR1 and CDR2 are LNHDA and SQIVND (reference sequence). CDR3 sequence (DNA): TGTGCCAGTAGCCGACTAGCGGGGTCCTACGAGCAGTACTTC. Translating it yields CASSRLAGSYEQYF.

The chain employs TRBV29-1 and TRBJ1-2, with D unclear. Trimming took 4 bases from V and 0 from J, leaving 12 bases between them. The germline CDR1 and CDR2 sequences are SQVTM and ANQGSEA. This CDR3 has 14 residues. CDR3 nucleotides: TGCAGCGTTGCTGAGTGGTCACCTAACTATGGCTACACCTTC. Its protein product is CSVAEWSPNYGYTF.

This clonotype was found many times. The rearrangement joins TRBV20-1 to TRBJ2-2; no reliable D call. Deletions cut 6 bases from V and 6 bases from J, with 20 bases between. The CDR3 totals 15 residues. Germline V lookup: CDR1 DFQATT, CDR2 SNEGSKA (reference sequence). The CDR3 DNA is TGCAGTGCCCCATCCCCGGGCCCCGGTCCCGGGGAGCTGTTTTTT. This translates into CSAPSPGPGPGELFF.

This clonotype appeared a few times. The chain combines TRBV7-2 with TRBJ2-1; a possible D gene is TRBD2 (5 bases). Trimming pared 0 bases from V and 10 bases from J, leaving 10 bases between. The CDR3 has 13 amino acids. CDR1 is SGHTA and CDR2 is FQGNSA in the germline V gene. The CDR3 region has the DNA TGTGCCAGCAGCTTAGCTAGAGACTACGAGCAGTTCTTC. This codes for CASSLARDYEQFF.

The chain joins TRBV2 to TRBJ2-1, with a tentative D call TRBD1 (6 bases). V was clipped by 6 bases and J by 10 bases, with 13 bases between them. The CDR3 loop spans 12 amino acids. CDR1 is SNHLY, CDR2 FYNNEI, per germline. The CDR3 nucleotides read TGTGCCAGCAGGGGGACATCTTGGGAGCAGTTCTTC. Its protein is CASRGTSWEQFF.

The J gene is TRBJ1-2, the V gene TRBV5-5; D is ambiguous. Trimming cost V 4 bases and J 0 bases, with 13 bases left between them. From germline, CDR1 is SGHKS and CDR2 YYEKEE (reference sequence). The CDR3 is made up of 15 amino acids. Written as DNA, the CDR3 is TGTGCCAGCAGCCCCGGGGAGTTGGCTAACTATGGCTACACCTTC. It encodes CASSPGELANYGYTF.

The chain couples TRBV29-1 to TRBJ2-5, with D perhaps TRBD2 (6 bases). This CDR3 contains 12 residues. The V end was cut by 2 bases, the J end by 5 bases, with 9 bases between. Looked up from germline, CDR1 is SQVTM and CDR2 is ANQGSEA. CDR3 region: CSVELGGETQYF. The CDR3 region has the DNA TGCAGCGTTGAATTGGGAGGCGAGACCCAGTACTTC.

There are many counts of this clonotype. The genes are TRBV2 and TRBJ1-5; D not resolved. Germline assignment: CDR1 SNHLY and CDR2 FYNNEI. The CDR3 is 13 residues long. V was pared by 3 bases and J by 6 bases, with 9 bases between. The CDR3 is CASSEREGQPQHF. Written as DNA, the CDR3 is TGTGCCAGCAGTGAGAGGGAGGGTCAGCCCCAGCATTTT.

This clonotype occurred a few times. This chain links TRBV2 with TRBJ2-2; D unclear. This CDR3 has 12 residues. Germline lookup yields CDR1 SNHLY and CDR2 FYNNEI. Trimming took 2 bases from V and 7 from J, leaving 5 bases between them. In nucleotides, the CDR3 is TGTGCCAGCAGTGAATGGATCGGGGAGCTGTTTTTT. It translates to CASSEWIGELFF.

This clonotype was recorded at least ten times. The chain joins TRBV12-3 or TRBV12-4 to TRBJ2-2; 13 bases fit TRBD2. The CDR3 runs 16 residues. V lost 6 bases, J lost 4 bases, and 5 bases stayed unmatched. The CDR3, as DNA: TGTGCCAGCAGCGGACTAGCGGGAGCGAGCACCGGGGAGCTGTTTTTT. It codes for CASSGLAGASTGELFF.

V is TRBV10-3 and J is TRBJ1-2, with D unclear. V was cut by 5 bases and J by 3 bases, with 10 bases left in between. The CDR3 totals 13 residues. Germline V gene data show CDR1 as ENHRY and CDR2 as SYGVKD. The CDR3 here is CAISTKRDYGYTF. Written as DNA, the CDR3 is TGTGCCATCAGTACTAAGCGAGACTATGGCTACACCTTC.

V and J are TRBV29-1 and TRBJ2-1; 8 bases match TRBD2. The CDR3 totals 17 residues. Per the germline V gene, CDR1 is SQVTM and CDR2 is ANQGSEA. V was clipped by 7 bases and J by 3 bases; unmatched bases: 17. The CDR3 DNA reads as TGCAGCGCTAAAAATACCAATTTACTAGCGGTCTACAATGAGCAGTTCTTC. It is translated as CSAKNTNLLAVYNEQFF.

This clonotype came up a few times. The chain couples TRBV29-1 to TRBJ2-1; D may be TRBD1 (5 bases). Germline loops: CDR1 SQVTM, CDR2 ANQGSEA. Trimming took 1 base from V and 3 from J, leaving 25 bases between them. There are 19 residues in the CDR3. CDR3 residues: CSVEVNHRQSQTYYNEQFF. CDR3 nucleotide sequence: TGCAGCGTTGAAGTTAACCACCGACAGTCCCAAACATACTACAATGAGCAGTTCTTC.

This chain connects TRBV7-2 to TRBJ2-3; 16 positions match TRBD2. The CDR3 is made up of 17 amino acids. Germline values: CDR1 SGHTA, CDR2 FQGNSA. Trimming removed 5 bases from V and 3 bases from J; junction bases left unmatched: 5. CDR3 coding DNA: TGTGCCAGCAGCGGGACTAGCGGGGGGGGAGGAACAGATACGCAGTATTTT. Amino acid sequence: CASSGTSGGGGTDTQYF.

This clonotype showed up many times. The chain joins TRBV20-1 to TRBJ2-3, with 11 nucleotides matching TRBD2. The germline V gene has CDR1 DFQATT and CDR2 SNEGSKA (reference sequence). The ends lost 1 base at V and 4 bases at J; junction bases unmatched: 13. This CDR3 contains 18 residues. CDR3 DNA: TGCAGTGCTAGAGGTGGTCTAGCGGGAGGCGGTAGGGCAGATACGCAGTATTTT. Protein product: CSARGGLAGGGRADTQYF.

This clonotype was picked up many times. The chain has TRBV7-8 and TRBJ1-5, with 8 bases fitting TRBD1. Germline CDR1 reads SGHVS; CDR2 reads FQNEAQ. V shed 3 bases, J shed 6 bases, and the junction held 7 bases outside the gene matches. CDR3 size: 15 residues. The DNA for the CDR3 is TGTGCCAGCAGCTTGCGACAGGGGCCGGCTCAGCCCCAGCATTTT. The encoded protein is CASSLRQGPAQPQHF.

CDR3 DNA: TGTGCCAGAAGACGACGACTAGCCGAGAGCCTCTCCTACAATGAGCAGTTCTTC. Its protein is CARRRRLAESLSYNEQFF. The chain employs TRBV5-3 and TRBJ2-1; 7 bases agree with TRBD2. TRBV5-3 is identified as an open reading frame with a role that is uncertain. The CDR3 is 18 amino acids. Trimming cost V 5 bases and J 0 bases; bases outside gene matches: 14.

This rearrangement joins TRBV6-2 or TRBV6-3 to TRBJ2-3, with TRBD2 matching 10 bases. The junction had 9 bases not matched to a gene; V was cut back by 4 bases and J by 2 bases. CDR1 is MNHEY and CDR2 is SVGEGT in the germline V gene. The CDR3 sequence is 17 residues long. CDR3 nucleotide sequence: TGTGCCAGCAGTTCCCATCGGACTAGCGGATACACAGATACGCAGTATTTT. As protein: CASSSHRTSGYTDTQYF.